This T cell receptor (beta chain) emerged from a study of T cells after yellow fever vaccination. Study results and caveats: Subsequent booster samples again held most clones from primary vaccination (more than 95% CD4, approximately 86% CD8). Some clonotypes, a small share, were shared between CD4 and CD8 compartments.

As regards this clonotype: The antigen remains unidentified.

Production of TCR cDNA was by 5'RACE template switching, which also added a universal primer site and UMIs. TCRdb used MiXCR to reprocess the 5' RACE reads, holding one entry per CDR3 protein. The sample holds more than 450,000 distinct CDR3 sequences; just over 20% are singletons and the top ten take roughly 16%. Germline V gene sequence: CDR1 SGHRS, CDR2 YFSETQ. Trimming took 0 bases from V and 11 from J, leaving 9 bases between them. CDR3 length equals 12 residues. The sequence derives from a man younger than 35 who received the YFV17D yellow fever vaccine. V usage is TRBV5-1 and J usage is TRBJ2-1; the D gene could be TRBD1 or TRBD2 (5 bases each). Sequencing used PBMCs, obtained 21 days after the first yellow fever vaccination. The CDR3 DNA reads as TGCGCCAGCAGCTTGGAGGGGACCAAGCAGTTCTTC. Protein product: CASSLEGTKQFF. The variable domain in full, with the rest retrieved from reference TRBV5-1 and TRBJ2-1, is KAGVTQTPRYLIKTRGQQVTLSCSPISGHRSVSWYQQTPGQGLQFLFEYFSETQRNKGNFPGRFSGRQFSNSRSEMNVSTLELGDSALYLCASSLEGTKQFFGPGTRLTVL.